This paragraph reports one T cell receptor beta chain. This sample is part of a study of cytomegalovirus exposure and HLA in healthy donors. The CDR3 length is 15 residues. V was trimmed by 4 bases and J by 0 bases, leaving 12 bases between them. The V gene's germline CDR1 is SGDLS and CDR2 YYNGEE. PCR was performed using 60 Vbeta and 13 Jbeta primers. Sequencing was performed with immunoSEQ multiplex PCR; in TCRdb, only in-frame clones are kept and a portion is missing. This sample has around 40,000 clones, with 60% to 85% found just once. The TCR sequence derives from a man in his thirties or forties in good health and CMV-seronegative. J is TRBJ2-3 and V is TRBV9; tentative D call: TRBD1 (6 bases). Specimen: PBMCs. The CDR3 DNA reads TGTGCCAGCAGCTCTTTTGGGGGCAGCACAGATACGCAGTATTTT. Its protein is CASSSFGGSTDTQYF.